This TCR beta chain was captured in a study of T cell repertoires in cytomegalovirus infection. For the study at large: Recently described HLA-C-restricted plus well-studied HLA-B-restricted CMV epitopes were used. Signatures in public TCR beta sequences pointed to both CMV infection and matching HLA type. Regarding the study as a whole: Ex vivo responses were dominated by HLA-C-restricted CMV-specific TCR beta clonotypes.

TCRdb redid the calling of the reads with MiXCR, one entry per CDR3 protein. There are more than 75,000 distinct CDR3 sequences in the sample; approximately 30% occur only once, and roughly 71% lies in the top ten. The CDR3 has 12 amino acids. Germline V gene sequence: CDR1 DFQATT, CDR2 SNEGSKA (reference sequence). Trimming left V 2 bases short and J 5 bases short, with 9 bases between. This clonotype has ten or more counts. What it recognizes is unknown. The sample in question was CD8+ T cells from cultured PBMCs, obtained from culture after CMV antigen stimulation. This rearrangement joins TRBV20-1 to TRBJ1-1; D possibly corresponds to TRBD1 (5 bases). The sequence was collected from a human donor in good health (CMV status not recorded). Some clones in this sample may be carry-over from other donors' samples. The CDR3 loop reads CSARQGGTEAFF. As DNA, the CDR3 is TGCAGTGCTAGACAGGGAGGGACTGAAGCTTTCTTT.